One and the same sample provided the 28 T cell receptor beta chains below, sequenced in a study of Ad26.COV2.S vaccination and SARS-CoV-2 variants. Treatment described: about 20 received Ad26.COV2.S at low or high dose, single or two shots; roughly 5 received placebo; per-sample allocation not given. The samples date from day 63 after the first vaccine or placebo injection. Sequencing was performed with immunoSEQ multiplex PCR; in TCRdb, only in-frame clones are kept and a portion is missing. The sample carries 380,000 or so clones, around four fifths recorded once. The sample was peripheral blood, taken in a trial of Ad26.COV2.S vaccine versus placebo. The receptors originated from a person aged 18 to 59 who received the Ad26.COV2.S COVID-19 vaccine or a placebo.

The rearrangement uses TRBV5-1 and TRBJ2-7; 7 bases are shared with TRBD1. Germline CDR1 and CDR2: SGHRS and YFSETQ. V was pared by 1 base and J by 4 bases, with 5 bases of the junction left unmatched. The CDR3 has 14 amino acids. The CDR3 DNA is TGCGCCAGCAGCTTGTGGGGGACAGTATACGAGCAGTACTTC. This sequence encodes CASSLWGTVYEQYF.

The DNA for the CDR3 is TGTGCCAGCAGCCCATCCATCACAGGGCCATTGTACGAGCAGTACTTC. Residues: CASSPSITGPLYEQYF. The J gene is TRBJ2-7, the V gene TRBV9; a possible D gene is TRBD1 (6 bases). Trimming removed 4 bases at V and 4 bases at J, with 21 bases between. This CDR3 spans 16 amino acids. CDR1 SGDLS and CDR2 YYNGEE come from the germline V gene.

This clone was seen more than once but under ten times. This chain joins TRBV7-5 and TRBJ1-1. TRBV7-5 is a pseudogene. This CDR3 is 16 amino acids long. The DNA for the CDR3 is TGTGCCAGAAGCTTAGCTCTCGGGGCTACGAACACTGAAGCTTTCTTT. Translated, it gives CARSLALGATNTEAFF.

J is TRBJ2-1 and V is TRBV9; possible D gene TRBD1, 5 bases. The CDR3 has 15 residues. Looked up from germline, CDR1 is SGDLS and CDR2 is YYNGEE. The V end lost 3 bases, the J end lost 4 bases, and 14 bases lay between the germline ends. The CDR3 sequence is CASSAGQHLYNEQFF. The CDR3 coding sequence is TGTGCCAGCAGCGCAGGACAACACTTATACAATGAGCAGTTCTTC.

V and J are TRBV5-1 and TRBJ2-3; 8 positions agree with TRBD2. J gave up 4 bases and V 3 bases, and 13 bases lay outside the gene matches. The germline CDR1 and CDR2 sequences are SGHRS and YFSETQ. The CDR3 has 17 residues. CDR3 amino acids: CASSSNLAGTGADTQYF. CDR3 coding DNA: TGCGCCAGCAGCTCCAACTTAGCGGGAACGGGGGCAGATACGCAGTATTTT.

The gene calls are TRBV30 and TRBJ1-6; 7 bases align to TRBD1. V lost 0 bases, J lost 8 bases, and 7 bases stayed unmatched. Germline assignment: CDR1 GTSNPN and CDR2 SVGIG (reference sequence). The CDR3 sequence is 15 residues long. The CDR3 DNA follows: TGTGCCTGGAGTGTACGTTCACAGGGGTATTCACCCCTCCACTTT. It specifies CAWSVRSQGYSPLHF.

This clone has a handful of counts. The V and J genes are TRBV7-9 and TRBJ2-2; TRBD2 might be the D (6 bases). V dropped 5 bases and J dropped 4 bases, with 14 bases sitting between them. The CDR3 consists of 15 residues. CDR1 SEHNR and CDR2 FQNEAQ come from the germline V gene (reference sequence). CDR3 in DNA: TGTGCCAGCAGCCGCCTGGGACTCCGCACCGGGGAGCTGTTTTTT. It specifies CASSRLGLRTGELFF.

This clone was seen a single time. The sample carries other DNA sequences with the same CDR3. V and J are TRBV27 and TRBJ2-7, with 8 bases lining up with TRBD1. The CDR3 has 14 residues. V lost 2 bases, J lost 0 bases, and 0 bases stayed unmatched. CDR1 is MNHEY and CDR2 is SMNVEV in the germline V gene (reference sequence). The CDR3 spells CASSLGTGSYEQYF. The DNA for the CDR3 is TGTGCCAGCAGTTTAGGGACAGGCTCCTACGAGCAGTACTTC.

This clone was seen just once. This rearrangement joins TRBV15 to TRBJ1-2, with D uncertain. Trimming left V 0 bases short and J 8 bases short, with 4 bases between. This CDR3 is built from 11 residues. Germline V gives CDR1 LNHNV, CDR2 YYDKDF (reference sequence). The DNA for the CDR3 is TGTGCCACCAGCAGAGATTACGGCTACACCTTC. Protein product: CATSRDYGYTF. The entire variable domain, with the rest obtained from reference TRBV15 and TRBJ1-2, is as follows: DAMVIQNPRYQVTQFGKPVTLSCSQTLNHNVMYWYQQKSSQAPKLLFHYYDKDFNNEADTPDNFQSRRPNTSFCFLDIRSPGLGDTAMYLCATSRDYGYTFGSGTRLTVV.

The V gene is TRBV27, the J gene TRBJ2-7; TRBD1 aligns across 9 bases. Germline values: CDR1 MNHEY, CDR2 SMNVEV (reference sequence). The junction had 6 bases not matched to a gene; V was cut back by 5 bases and J by 7 bases. The CDR3 sequence is 13 residues long. CDR3 amino acids: CASSGRQGVEQYF. The DNA of the CDR3 is TGTGCCAGCAGTGGTCGACAGGGGGTGGAGCAGTACTTC.

This chain connects TRBV5-1 to TRBJ1-2; no definite D call. Germline V gene sequence: CDR1 SGHRS, CDR2 YFSETQ. Trimming cost V 0 bases and J 8 bases, with 17 bases left between them. This CDR3 comprises 15 residues. The CDR3 DNA reads as TGCGCCAGCAGCTTGGAGGGTACTAGGTCCTTGGGCTACACCTTC. The encoded protein is CASSLEGTRSLGYTF.

The chain has TRBV5-4 and TRBJ2-1, with D possibly being TRBD1 (6 bases). CDR1 SGHNT and CDR2 YYREEE come from the germline V gene (reference sequence). V lost 3 bases to trimming and J lost 5 bases, with 15 bases between them. CDR3 length: 15 residues. The CDR3 nucleotides are TGTGCCAGCAGCTCAAGCCCCGGGACACACAATGAGCAGTTCTTC. Its protein is CASSSSPGTHNEQFF. Full variable domain (remainder filled in from reference TRBV5-4 and TRBJ2-1): ETGVTQSPTHLIKTRGQQVTLRCSSQSGHNTVSWYQQALGQGPQFIFQYYREEENGRGNFPPRFSGLQFPNYSSELNVNALELDDSALYLCASSSSPGTHNEQFFGPGTRLTVL.

The chain recombines TRBV4-3 with TRBJ1-3, with D possibly being TRBD1 (5 bases). This CDR3 has 17 residues. The V end was cut by 2 bases, the J end by 3 bases, with 17 bases between. Looked up from germline, CDR1 is LGHNA and CDR2 is YSLEER. CDR3 nucleotide sequence: TGCGCCAGCAGCCAAAGACGTACGAGGGGTTATGGAAACACCATATATTTT. As protein: CASSQRRTRGYGNTIYF.

The chain links TRBV10-1 to TRBJ2-3; 15 bases align to TRBD2. Unmatched junction bases numbered 5, after V lost 4 bases and J lost 0 bases. This CDR3 has 18 residues. CDR1 and CDR2 (germline): WNHNN, SYGVQD (reference sequence). CDR3 nucleotide sequence: TGCGCCAGCAGTGGCCCCGGGACTAGCGGGAGGAGCACAGATACGCAGTATTTT. Protein: CASSGPGTSGRSTDTQYF.

For the CDR3, the DNA is TGTGCCAGCTCACTTGACCGGGAGGGAGGCACTGAAGCTTTCTTT. Residues: CASSLDREGGTEAFF. The chain is built from TRBV18 and TRBJ1-1; D uncertain. Trimming removed 4 bases from V and 4 bases from J, with 16 bases in between. This CDR3 is built from 15 residues. Per germline, CDR1 KGHSH and CDR2 LQKENI.

The rearrangement joins TRBV4-1 to TRBJ2-5; TRBD2 matches 10 bases. Germline V lookup: CDR1 MGHRA, CDR2 YSYEKL. V lost 4 bases, J lost 5 bases, and 7 bases stayed unmatched. This CDR3 is 15 amino acids long. CDR3 DNA: TGCGCCAGCAGCCCAAGGGGACTAGCGATGGAGACCCAGTACTTC. This codes for CASSPRGLAMETQYF.

The chain recombines TRBV3-1 (or the pseudogene TRBV3-2) with TRBJ1-5; 11 nucleotides agree with TRBD1. Germline assignment: CDR1 LGHDT and CDR2 YNNKEL (reference sequence). The V and J ends lost 4 bases and 9 bases, in that order; junction bases with no gene match: 8. The CDR3 sequence is 15 residues long. In nucleotides, the CDR3 is TGTGCCAGCAGCCCGGGACAGGGGGGGCCCGGGCCCCAGCATTTT. This sequence encodes CASSPGQGGPGPQHF.

The rearrangement links TRBV7-3 to TRBJ1-1; 7 bases match TRBD1. Trimming removed 5 bases from V and 1 base from J; junction bases left unmatched: 7. CDR1 and CDR2 from the germline V gene are SGHTA and FQGTGA. The CDR3 length is 15 residues. CDR3 amino acids: CASSPRGGRNTEAFF. The CDR3 DNA reads as TGTGCCAGCAGCCCCAGGGGGGGGCGGAACACTGAAGCTTTCTTT. The full variable domain, with the rest looked up from reference TRBV7-3 and TRBJ1-1, is GAGVSQTPSNKVTEKGKYVELRCDPISGHTALYWYRQSLGQGPEFLIYFQGTGAADDSGLPNDRFFAVRPEGSVSTLKIQRTERGDSAVYLCASSPRGGRNTEAFFGQGTRLTVV.

The chain employs TRBV5-1 and TRBJ1-2; D call uncertain. The CDR3 runs 12 residues. The germline V gene encodes CDR1 SGHRS and CDR2 YFSETQ. Trimming cost V 4 bases and J 3 bases, with 7 bases left between them. CDR3 DNA sequence: TGCGCCAGCAGCCAACGACACTATGGCTACACCTTC. This gives the protein CASSQRHYGYTF. Combining the CDR3 with reference TRBV5-1 and TRBJ1-2 gives the whole variable domain KAGVTQTPRYLIKTRGQQVTLSCSPISGHRSVSWYQQTPGQGLQFLFEYFSETQRNKGNFPGRFSGRQFSNSRSEMNVSTLELGDSALYLCASSQRHYGYTFGSGTRLTVV.

CDR3 in amino acids: CASSVGRGNQPQHF. CDR3 nucleotides: TGTGCCAGCAGCGTAGGCAGGGGCAATCAGCCCCAGCATTTT. The J gene is TRBJ1-5, the V gene TRBV9; D possibly corresponds to TRBD1 (5 bases). CDR1 SGDLS and CDR2 YYNGEE come from the germline V gene. V lost 0 bases to trimming and J lost 2 bases, with 6 bases between them. The CDR3 contains 14 residues.

V is TRBV11-3 and J is TRBJ2-5; TRBD2 matches 7 bases. CDR1 is SGHNT and CDR2 is YENEEA in the germline V gene. The CDR3 has 12 amino acids. After removal of 4 bases from V and 11 bases from J, the junction contained 7 bases not matched to a gene. CDR3 amino acids: CASSSSGWGQYF. The CDR3 coding sequence is TGTGCCAGCAGCTCTAGCGGATGGGGGCAGTACTTC.

The chain links TRBV30 to TRBJ2-2, with 7 bases that match TRBD2. Germline assignment: CDR1 GTSNPN and CDR2 SVGIG (reference sequence). The CDR3 spans 14 residues. Losses at the gene ends were 5 bases for V and 1 base for J; bases not matched to a gene: 4. The CDR3 DNA reads TGTGCCTGGGGGAGGGGCGAGAACACCGGGGAGCTGTTTTTT. Its translation is CAWGRGENTGELFF.

The chain employs TRBV6-5 and TRBJ1-2; D ambiguous. The germline V gene encodes CDR1 MNHEY and CDR2 SVGAGI. CDR3 size: 15 residues. V lost 2 bases to trimming and J lost 8 bases, with 18 bases between them. The CDR3 loop reads CASSYEGGRPQGYTF. CDR3 bases: TGTGCCAGCAGTTACGAAGGCGGCCGCCCCCAGGGCTACACCTTC.

The rearrangement links TRBV7-9 to TRBJ1-2; D is undetermined. The germline V gene encodes CDR1 SEHNR and CDR2 FQNEAQ (reference sequence). V lost 3 bases and J 6 bases, leaving 20 bases between the germline ends. CDR3 length equals 16 residues. The CDR3 loop reads CASSLRDGPSRHGYTF. The CDR3 coding sequence is TGTGCCAGCAGCTTGCGAGACGGACCGAGTAGACATGGCTACACCTTC.

The chain has TRBV4-3 and TRBJ1-5; 8 bases fit TRBD1. Germline loops: CDR1 LGHNA, CDR2 YSLEER. The J segment lost 2 bases and the V segment lost 4 bases, leaving 16 bases of the junction unmatched. The CDR3 is 19 amino acids. The CDR3 reads CASSRPGTGISERNQPQHF. CDR3 coding DNA: TGCGCCAGCAGCCGGCCTGGGACAGGTATTTCCGAACGCAATCAGCCCCAGCATTTT.

This clone was observed a handful of times. The chain joins TRBV18 to TRBJ2-3, with D possibly TRBD2 on 5 matching bases. Germline CDR1 and CDR2: KGHSH and LQKENI. The CDR3 has 16 residues. V dropped 4 bases and J dropped 4 bases, with 18 bases sitting between them. The CDR3 DNA is TGTGCCAGCTCACTCCTCCCCGGACTCGGGTCAGATACGCAGTATTTT. Protein: CASSLLPGLGSDTQYF.

Comments on this clone: Sequence at one end of the junction differs from germline and may be a read error. The chain recombines TRBV20-1 with TRBJ1-2; D unresolved. The CDR3 is made up of 11 amino acids. Per the germline V gene, CDR1 is DFQATT and CDR2 is SNEGSKA (reference sequence). The CDR3 region has the DNA TGCAGTGCTGTTGCTAATTATGGCTACACCTTC. Its translation is CSAVANYGYTF.

V gene TRBV25-1 combines with J gene TRBJ1-1; D is undetermined. V was cut by 4 bases and J by 2 bases, with 5 bases left in between. This CDR3 has 12 residues. Germline CDR1 is MGHDK and CDR2 is SYGVNS. CDR3 amino acids: CASSGSNTEAFF. In DNA form, the CDR3 reads TGTGCCAGCAGTGGATCCAACACTGAAGCTTTCTTT.